The TCR beta chain under discussion was sequenced for a study of Ad26.COV2.S vaccination and SARS-CoV-2 variants. Study information: Once, or twice with 56 days between doses, Ad26.COV2.S was given intramuscularly.

Treatment meaning: roughly 18 received Ad26.COV2.S at low or high dose, single or two shots; roughly 5 received placebo; per-sample allocation not given. Day 63 after the first vaccine or placebo injection was the time point for sampling. The donor's status was that of an adult aged 18-55 years in Boston. Generated by immunoSEQ multiplex PCR, the TCRdb table keeps only in-frame clones and is missing some. This sample has about 380,000 clones, with about 80% found just once. Trimming at V came to 8 bases and at J to 10 bases, leaving 10 bases not matched to a gene. The CDR3 contains 13 residues. Germline V CDR1 and CDR2: SNHLY, FYNNEI.

This clonotype originated in a person aged 18-65 years who received the Ad26.COV2.S COVID-19 vaccine or a placebo. This chain links TRBV2 with TRBJ2-1; the match to TRBD2 covers 8 bases. The starting material was peripheral blood, obtained in a trial of Ad26.COV2.S vaccine versus placebo. CDR3 residues: CASLVIAGTEQFF. CDR3 in DNA: TGTGCCAGCCTCGTAATAGCGGGAACGGAGCAGTTCTTC.